Sequencing of this T cell receptor beta chain was carried out in a study of blood T cell repertoires in COVID-19. Study as a whole: T cells, B-cell-depleted T cells, or PBMCs supplied cDNA or gDNA.

The authors' processing: Estimation of nucleated cell counts relied on the amplification of reference gene primers. Using immunoSEQ multiplex PCR, the repertoire was profiled, and TCRdb retains in-frame clones only, with some absent. That table is the source of V, J and clone size, and D and trimming were worked out from the DNA. Among over 200,000 clones listed, roughly 85% were seen once. Participants reported their clinical history, and cohort assignment relied on those reports. The germline V gene encodes CDR1 LNHDA and CDR2 SQIVND (reference sequence). The J segment lost 6 bases and the V segment lost 3 bases, leaving 5 bases of the junction unmatched. The CDR3 extends over 14 amino acids.

Sequenced sample: PBMCs or T cells enriched from blood (not recorded which). The chain links TRBV19 to TRBJ1-5, with 7 bases fitting TRBD1. This TCR was recovered from a man aged 35-49 years who had recovered from COVID-19. CDR3 nucleotide sequence: TGTGCCAGTAGTATGACAGGGTATCGTCAGCCCCAGCATTTT. Translating gives CASSMTGYRQPQHF.